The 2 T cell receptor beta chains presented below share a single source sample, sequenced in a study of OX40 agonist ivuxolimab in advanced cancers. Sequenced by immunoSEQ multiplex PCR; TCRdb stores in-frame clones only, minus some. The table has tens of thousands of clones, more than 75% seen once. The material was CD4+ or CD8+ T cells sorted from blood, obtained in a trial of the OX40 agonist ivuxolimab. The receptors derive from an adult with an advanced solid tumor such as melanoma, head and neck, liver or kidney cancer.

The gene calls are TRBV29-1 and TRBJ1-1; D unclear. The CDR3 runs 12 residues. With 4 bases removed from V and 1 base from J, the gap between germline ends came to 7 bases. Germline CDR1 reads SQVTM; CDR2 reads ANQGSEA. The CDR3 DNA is TGCAGCGTTGTCAAGGAGAACACTGAAGCTTTCTTT. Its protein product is CSVVKENTEAFF.

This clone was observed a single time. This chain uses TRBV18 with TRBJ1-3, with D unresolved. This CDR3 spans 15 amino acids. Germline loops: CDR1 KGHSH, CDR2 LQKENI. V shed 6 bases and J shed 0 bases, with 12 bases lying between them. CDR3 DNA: TGTGCCAGCTCGCCAGTGATCGACTCTGGAAACACCATATATTTT. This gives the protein CASSPVIDSGNTIYF.